Shown below are 15 T cell receptor beta chains from a single sample sequenced in a study of T cells after yellow fever vaccination. TCRdb re-analysed the 5' RACE reads in MiXCR, keeping a single row per CDR3 protein. Of some 15,000 distinct CDR3 sequences detected, 7.3% appear once; the ten largest clones hold 1.5% to 2%. Sequences were derived from PBMCs, either bulk or a sorted T-cell subset (CD4+, CD8+, memory, or dextramer-sorted; not recorded which), sampled on the day of the yellow fever booster vaccination. Source of these receptors: a man younger than 35 who received the YFV17D yellow fever vaccine.

This clonotype showed up just once. The rearrangement uses TRBV11-1 and TRBJ2-5, with D maybe TRBD2 (6 bases). The CDR3 is made up of 15 amino acids. Germline assignment: CDR1 SGHAT and CDR2 FQDESV (reference sequence). V lost 5 bases to trimming and J lost 3 bases, with 16 bases between them. The CDR3 sequence: CASSVGVGGEETQYF. CDR3 nucleotide sequence: TGTGCCAGCAGCGTAGGCGTTGGCGGGGAAGAGACCCAGTACTTC.

This clonotype was seen many times. This chain joins TRBV12-3 or TRBV12-4 and TRBJ2-2; 13 nucleotides align to TRBD2. V gave up 5 bases and J gave up 1 base; unmatched junction bases: 7. This CDR3 has 18 residues. The CDR3 DNA is TGTGCCAGCAGTCCGAGGACTAGCGGGGGTAGGAACACCGGGGAGCTGTTTTTT. Amino acids: CASSPRTSGGRNTGELFF.

This clonotype has more than one count but fewer than ten. Mismatch with germline at one junction end may stem from a read error. The rearrangement joins TRBV10-3 to TRBJ2-4; the D gene is possibly TRBD1 (6 bases). Germline V lookup: CDR1 ENHRY, CDR2 SYGVKD. The CDR3 spans 14 residues. The CDR3: CASSERRGSYIQYF. CDR3 DNA sequence: TGTGCCAGCAGTGAGCGCAGGGGCAGTTACATTCAGTACTTC.

In this sample, this clonotype is medium-sized. CDR3 region: CAISESGQGTLETQYF. The CDR3 DNA follows: TGTGCCATCAGTGAGTCGGGACAGGGAACTCTCGAGACCCAGTACTTC. The genes are TRBV10-3 and TRBJ2-5; 9 bases map to TRBD1. V trimming: 0 bases; J trimming: 5 bases; junction bases outside the gene matches: 7. The germline V gene has CDR1 ENHRY and CDR2 SYGVKD. This CDR3 region has 16 residues.

This clonotype was recorded many times. The rearrangement joins TRBV4-2 to TRBJ1-5; perhaps TRBD1 as D (5 bases). V lost 4 bases and J lost 0, with 7 bases in between. Looked up from germline, CDR1 is LGHNA and CDR2 is YNFKEQ. The CDR3 length is 14 residues. CDR3 sequence: CASSPGGSNQPQHF. The CDR3 coding sequence is TGTGCCAGCAGCCCCGGGGGTAGCAATCAGCCCCAGCATTTT.

This clonotype has at least ten counts. V is TRBV27 and J is TRBJ1-1; D is perhaps TRBD1 (5 bases). The CDR3 length is 11 residues. V was cut by 8 bases and J by 10 bases, with 14 bases left in between. Germline V CDR1 and CDR2: MNHEY, SMNVEV (reference sequence). In DNA, the CDR3 is TGTGCCAGCCGAGCGATGGGGCTAGCTTTCTTT. It yields the protein CASRAMGLAFF.

This clonotype came up many times. The V and J genes are TRBV30 and TRBJ2-3; no clear D gene. Looked up from germline, CDR1 is GTSNPN and CDR2 is SVGIG (reference sequence). Trimming removed 4 bases from V and 3 bases from J, with 14 bases in between. CDR3 length: 14 amino acids. The CDR3, as DNA: TGTGCCTGGAAGTTAGGCCAACCGACAGATACGCAGTATTTT. Its protein is CAWKLGQPTDTQYF.

This clonotype was observed many times. The genes are TRBV6-2 or TRBV6-3 and TRBJ2-7, with 7 bases identical to TRBD1. The CDR3 has 13 amino acids. Germline lookup yields CDR1 MNHEY and CDR2 SVGEGT. The J segment lost 3 bases and the V segment lost 7 bases, leaving 6 bases of the junction unmatched. For the CDR3, the DNA is TGTGCCAGCACGGACAGGTCGCACTACGAGCAGTACTTC. Its translation: CASTDRSHYEQYF.

In this sample, this clonotype is medium-sized. The rearrangement links TRBV18 to TRBJ2-5; maybe TRBD2 (5 bases). Trimming removed 2 bases from V and 1 base from J, with 17 bases in between. From germline, CDR1 is KGHSH and CDR2 LQKENI. The CDR3 runs to 17 residues. The CDR3 nucleotides read TGTGCCAGCTCACCAGCGGGCGGAGACCACACCCAAGAGACCCAGTACTTC. The encoded protein is CASSPAGGDHTQETQYF.

The sample holds many counts of this clonotype. The rearrangement links TRBV5-6 to TRBJ1-5; 8 nucleotides align to TRBD1. The V segment lost 1 base and the J segment 5 bases; nucleotides outside the gene matches: 2. There are 14 residues in the CDR3. The germline gives CDR1 SGHDT, CDR2 YYEEEE. CDR3 bases: TGTGCCAGCAGCTTGTCAGGGGGCGATCAGCCCCAGCATTTT. Its translation is CASSLSGGDQPQHF.

By share of the sample, this clonotype is medium-sized. In DNA, the CDR3 is TGTGCCAGCAGTCCCCGGACATTCTCGAACACCATATATTTT. Its translation is CASSPRTFSNTIYF. The chain has TRBV27 and TRBJ1-3, with a possible D match to TRBD1 (5 bases). V shed 5 bases and J shed 7 bases, with 15 bases lying between them. The CDR3 totals 14 residues. Germline CDR1 and CDR2: MNHEY and SMNVEV (reference sequence).

This clonotype is judged medium-sized. The V call is TRBV7-3, the J call TRBJ2-3, with 9 bases identical to TRBD2. V shed 4 bases and J 2 bases; nucleotides not matched to a gene: 7. Germline V lookup: CDR1 SGHTA, CDR2 FQGTGA. CDR3 length: 16 residues. CDR3 protein: CASSSQAGGPTDTQYF. CDR3 in DNA: TGTGCCAGCAGCTCCCAGGCGGGGGGGCCCACAGATACGCAGTATTTT.

In this sample, this clonotype turned up many times. This chain connects TRBV5-6 to TRBJ2-7; D is possibly TRBD2 (6 bases). CDR1 and CDR2 from the germline V gene are SGHDT and YYEEEE. The CDR3 runs 12 residues. Trimming removed 4 bases at V and 4 bases at J, with 9 bases between. The CDR3 bases are TGTGCCAGCAGCAGCGGGCCGTACGAGCAGTACGTC. Translated, it gives CASSSGPYEQYV.

This clonotype was observed a handful of times. The genes are TRBV11-3 and TRBJ1-5; no reliable D call. Per the germline V gene, CDR1 is SGHNT and CDR2 is YENEEA. CDR3 length: 20 residues. The V end lost 7 bases, the J end lost 7 bases, and 35 bases lay between the germline ends. Here the CDR3 reads CASTSGEWVSSKPELQPQHF. CDR3 nucleotide sequence: TGTGCCAGCACCTCCGGAGAATGGGTTTCATCCAAACCCGAGCTCCAGCCCCAGCATTTT.

This clonotype was counted ten times or more. The chain uses TRBV6-2 or TRBV6-3 and TRBJ1-1; a weak D match, TRBD1 (6 bases). The CDR3 extends over 13 amino acids. Germline CDR1 and CDR2: MNHEY and SVGEGT. Between the trimmed V and J ends, which lost 5 bases and 1 base, there was a span of 8 bases. CDR3 DNA: TGTGCCAGCAGTATGGGACAGAACACTGAAGCTTTCTTT. The encoded protein is CASSMGQNTEAFF.